This TCR beta chain was captured in a study of blood T cell repertoires in COVID-19 (dated by TCRdb to the early 2020s). Study-level background: Collaborator samples came from the United States, Italy and Spain and covered acute and convalescent phases of COVID-19. The prospective study material was composed of cDNA or gDNA derived from T cells, B-cell-depleted T cells, or PBMCs. The dataset comprised deeply sampled blood TCRbeta repertoires from subjects exposed to, actively infected with, or recovered from COVID-19. The repertoires were released in a freely available public database intended as a resource for research on the immune response to SARS-CoV-2. Samples came from the ongoing ImmuneRACE study (first 160 participants) plus 1,254 subjects from 6 global collaborators. Sample metadata almost always included a de-identified subject ID, COVID-19 status, age in years and sex. Where available, HLA class I and class II types were obtained from metadata supplied by the sample provider rather than from assay-based typing.

Study-wide findings and limitations: Clinical and demographic metadata were provided uncurated, with the amount varying by source and participant.

The immunoSEQ Assay, a bias-controlled multiplex PCR, was used to amplify TCRbeta CDR3 regions from genomic DNA. Per the original workflow: The number of nucleated cells in each sample was estimated from the amplification of reference gene primers within the assay. To quantify the absolute abundance of each unique TCRbeta CDR3 rearrangement, sequence reads were collapsed and filtered. For each sample, productive Simpson clonality was calculated by taking the square root of Simpson's diversity index across productive rearrangements. The table comes from immuneACCESS by way of TCRdb, which keeps in-frame sequences with V and J called. Part of the clones is missing from these tables; in studies checked, under half for an unresolved V gene and the rest for unknown reasons. V and J calls plus clone size are reproduced from that table; the DNA served to infer D and trimming. Across this sample there are roughly 200,000 clones, with approximately 85% seen only once. Of the sample, approximately 11% is held by the ten largest clones.

The collaborating institutions used their own protocols to collect whole blood in K2EDTA tubes. For TCRbeta analysis, collaborators shipped samples as frozen whole blood, isolated PBMCs, or DNA extracted from either of those sample types. A word on this clone: This clone's antigen is unknown. Base quality data are lacking; no much larger clone is found one base away.

The clonotype originates from a human donor with active or convalescent COVID-19. The donor label of this sample is uncertain. Input material: peripheral blood.

In nucleotide form, the sequence is TGTGCCAGCAGCGCGACAGGGAACCATGGCTACACCTTC. Translated, this gives CASSATGNHGYTF. The rearranged chain carries TRBV6-5 and TRBJ1-2, and TRBD1 matches 7 of the central bases. Including the terminal cysteine and phenylalanine, the CDR3 comprises 13 residues. Kept here is only the CDR3 DNA, which spans 39 bases and is read in frame from base 1. Trimming accounts for 6 bases at V and 6 bases at J, while the number of junction bases matched to no gene is 7. For CDR1 and CDR2, the germline V gene lists MNHEY and SVGAGI.